This is a list of T cell receptor beta chains from one sample in a study of human T cells and chemical hapten exposure. One entry per CDR3 protein, called by TCRdb with MiXCR from the RACE reads. The data contain tens of thousands of distinct CDR3 sequences, roughly 10% of them singletons. Sequenced here: whole blood, sampled in connection with sensitization to the hapten diphenylcyclopropenone (DPC). The receptors shown here come from a woman in her 50s with alopecia areata. Some clones in this sample may be carry-over from other donors' samples. The CDR3 runs from the conserved cysteine through the conserved F or W. D genes are given only for firm matches. Clone size is shown for a subset of rows, as once, few, many or a class of expanded clone.

size: NA; D: TRBD2; V: TRBV9; J: TRBJ2-7; CDR3: CASSVAASGTYEQYF; DNA: TGTGCCAGCAGCGTAGCGGCTAGCGGGACCTACGAGCAGTACTTC
size: NA; D: NA; V: TRBV5-1; J: TRBJ1-1; CDR3: CASSLLRQPEAFF; DNA: TGCGCCAGCAGCTTACTCCGACAGCCAGAAGCTTTCTTT
size: NA; D: NA; V: TRBV12-3/TRBV12-4; J: TRBJ2-1; CDR3: CASSSLTGTLRYNEQFF; DNA: TGTGCCAGCAGTTCCTTGACCGGGACCCTACGTTACAATGAGCAGTTCTTC
size: many; D: TRBD2; V: TRBV28; J: TRBJ2-1; CDR3: CASSSPGDSGRVNEQFF; DNA: TGTGCCAGCAGCTCCCCTGGGGATAGCGGGAGGGTGAATGAGCAGTTCTTC
size: many; D: TRBD2; V: TRBV7-2; J: TRBJ2-7; CDR3: CASSLMGTTLGEQYF; DNA: TGTGCCAGCAGCTTAATGGGGACTACCCTAGGGGAGCAGTACTTC
size: few; D: TRBD2; V: TRBV20-1; J: TRBJ2-7; CDR3: CSPRTSGRDNEQYF; DNA: TGCAGTCCCCGGACTAGCGGGAGGGATAACGAGCAGTACTTC
size: NA; D: TRBD1; V: TRBV11-2; J: TRBJ1-1; CDR3: CASSVNAGTVSEAFF; DNA: TGTGCCAGCAGCGTTAACGCCGGGACAGTATCGGAAGCTTTCTTT
size: many; D: NA; V: TRBV7-2; J: TRBJ1-5; CDR3: CASSLQPNQPQHF; DNA: TGTGCCAGCAGCTTACAGCCTAATCAGCCCCAGCATTTT
size: few; D: NA; V: TRBV12-3/TRBV12-4; J: TRBJ2-6; CDR3: CASSLNPPGFGANVLTF; DNA: TGTGCCAGCAGTCTTAACCCTCCAGGGTTTGGGGCCAACGTCCTGACTTTC
size: few; D: NA; V: TRBV5-1; J: TRBJ2-1; CDR3: CASSSGTTYNEQFF; DNA: TGCGCCAGCAGCTCCGGGACCACCTACAATGAGCAGTTCTTC
size: many; D: TRBD2; V: TRBV5-4; J: TRBJ2-3; CDR3: CASSSTRSGLAGEDTQYF; DNA: TGTGCCAGCAGTTCAACCAGATCAGGACTAGCGGGGGAAGATACGCAGTATTTT
size: NA; D: NA; V: TRBV15; J: TRBJ1-1; CDR3: CATSRDTAFTEAFF; DNA: TGTGCCACCAGCAGAGATACCGCGTTTACTGAAGCTTTCTTT
size: many; D: NA; V: TRBV14; J: TRBJ1-2; CDR3: CASSQDWTSGYTF; DNA: TGTGCCAGCAGCCAAGATTGGACGAGTGGCTACACCTTC
size: NA; D: NA; V: TRBV29-1; J: TRBJ1-1; CDR3: CSVEVGQKMNTEAFF; DNA: TGCAGCGTTGAGGTAGGCCAGAAGATGAACACTGAAGCTTTCTTT
size: NA; D: TRBD1; V: TRBV18; J: TRBJ1-6; CDR3: CASSPPDRGDSPLHF; DNA: TGTGCCAGCTCACCACCAGACAGGGGTGATTCACCCCTCCACTTT
size: few; D: TRBD1; V: TRBV13; J: TRBJ2-3; CDR3: CASSYRQGRTSQAAQYF; DNA: TGTGCCAGCAGCTACCGACAGGGGCGTACCTCACAGGCTGCGCAGTATTTT
size: NA; D: NA; V: TRBV6-6; J: TRBJ2-1; CDR3: CASRESAVYNEQFF; DNA: TGTGCCAGCAGGGAGTCTGCGGTCTACAATGAGCAGTTCTTC
size: many; D: NA; V: TRBV5-1; J: TRBJ1-5; CDR3: CASSPTGANNQPQHF; DNA: TGCGCCAGCAGCCCTACCGGGGCGAACAATCAGCCCCAGCATTTT
size: many; D: NA; V: TRBV20-1; J: TRBJ1-5; CDR3: CSASLQRYSNQPQHF; DNA: TGCAGTGCTAGTTTACAGCGTTATAGCAATCAGCCCCAGCATTTT
size: few; D: TRBD1; V: TRBV20-1; J: TRBJ2-5; CDR3: CSAAQGILETQYF; DNA: TGCAGTGCGGCACAGGGGATTTTGGAGACCCAGTACTTC
size: many; D: NA; V: TRBV20-1; J: TRBJ1-2; CDR3: CSARGFGGYTF; DNA: TGCAGTGCTAGAGGGTTCGGTGGCTACACCTTC
size: NA; D: NA; V: TRBV6-4; J: TRBJ1-1; CDR3: CASSDGGETEAFF; DNA: TGTGCCAGCAGTGACGGGGGGGAAACTGAAGCTTTCTTT
size: many; D: NA; V: TRBV7-9; J: TRBJ2-3; CDR3: CASSSPRGSTDTQYF; DNA: TGTGCCAGCAGCTCTCCAAGGGGATCCACAGATACGCAGTATTTT
size: many; D: NA; V: TRBV3-1; J: TRBJ2-2; CDR3: CASSQDAGTGELFF; DNA: TGTGCCAGCAGCCAAGATGCGGGGACCGGGGAGCTGTTTTTT
size: many; D: TRBD1; V: TRBV7-3; J: TRBJ1-6; CDR3: CASSSDRGSPLHF; DNA: TGTGCCAGCAGCTCCGACAGGGGTTCACCCCTCCACTTT
size: many; D: NA; V: TRBV10-2; J: TRBJ2-4; CDR3: CASMPLAKNIQYF; DNA: TGCGCCAGCATGCCGCTAGCCAAAAACATTCAGTACTTC
size: few; D: NA; V: TRBV20-1; J: TRBJ2-1; CDR3: CSAKPGLSYNEQFF; DNA: TGCAGTGCTAAACCGGGACTTTCCTACAATGAGCAGTTCTTC
size: many; D: TRBD2; V: TRBV20-1; J: TRBJ2-3; CDR3: CSASRRLAGVRDTQYF; DNA: TGCAGTGCGTCCCGTCGACTAGCGGGAGTGAGGGATACGCAGTATTTT
size: many; D: TRBD1; V: TRBV5-1; J: TRBJ2-2; CDR3: CASSRFFRGQMNTGELFF; DNA: TGCGCCAGCAGTCGATTCTTTCGGGGACAGATGAACACCGGGGAGCTGTTTTTT
size: many; D: NA; V: TRBV6-6; J: TRBJ1-2; CDR3: CASKQGSGYGYTF; DNA: TGTGCCAGCAAACAGGGTTCGGGCTATGGCTACACCTTC
size: NA; D: TRBD1; V: TRBV7-2; J: TRBJ2-2; CDR3: CASSAYRGGTGELFF; DNA: TGTGCCAGCAGCGCGTACAGGGGCGGCACCGGGGAGCTGTTTTTT
size: many; D: TRBD2; V: TRBV20-1; J: TRBJ2-1; CDR3: CSARDRLAGPYNEQFF; DNA: TGCAGTGCTAGAGATCGACTAGCGGGACCTTACAATGAGCAGTTCTTC
size: NA; D: NA; V: TRBV4-2; J: TRBJ2-3; CDR3: CASSQDGTEDTQYF; DNA: TGTGCCAGCAGCCAAGACGGGACCGAAGATACGCAGTATTTT
size: many; D: NA; V: TRBV5-1; J: TRBJ1-2; CDR3: CASSRTANYGYTF; DNA: TGCGCCAGCAGCCGGACAGCTAACTATGGCTACACCTTC
size: many; D: TRBD1; V: TRBV3-1; J: TRBJ1-2; CDR3: CASTKTGPAAAYGYTF; DNA: TGTGCCAGCACGAAGACAGGGCCCGCCGCCGCATATGGCTACACCTTC
size: medium-sized; D: TRBD1; V: TRBV6-2/TRBV6-3; J: TRBJ2-2; CDR3: CASSTGENTGELFF; DNA: TGTGCCAGCAGTACAGGGGAGAACACCGGGGAGCTGTTTTTT
size: few; D: NA; V: TRBV7-2; J: TRBJ2-5; CDR3: CASSRAIQETQYF; DNA: TGTGCCAGCAGCCGGGCTATCCAAGAGACCCAGTACTTC
size: NA; D: TRBD1; V: TRBV29-1; J: TRBJ1-4; CDR3: CSVSGTGQEKLFF; DNA: TGCAGCGTTTCCGGGACAGGGCAGGAAAAACTGTTTTTT
size: many; D: NA; V: TRBV5-1; J: TRBJ1-4; CDR3: CASSLDPGPGNEKLFF; DNA: TGCGCCAGCAGCTTGGACCCGGGACCTGGTAATGAAAAACTGTTTTTT
size: few; D: NA; V: TRBV28; J: TRBJ1-1; CDR3: CASSPPSVANTEAFF; DNA: TGTGCCAGCAGTCCACCCAGTGTGGCGAACACTGAAGCTTTCTTT
size: NA; D: NA; V: TRBV11-2; J: TRBJ2-5; CDR3: CASRVDFSEEETQYF; DNA: TGTGCCAGCAGGGTCGACTTTAGCGAAGAGGAGACCCAGTACTTC
size: many; D: NA; V: TRBV6-2/TRBV6-3; J: TRBJ2-2; CDR3: CASSYSPARINTGELFF; DNA: TGTGCCAGCAGTTACTCCCCCGCGCGGATAAACACCGGGGAGCTGTTTTTT
size: NA; D: NA; V: TRBV20-1; J: TRBJ1-5; CDR3: CSARQGSNQPQHF; DNA: TGCAGTGCTAGACAGGGTAGCAATCAGCCCCAGCATTTT
size: NA; D: NA; V: TRBV18; J: TRBJ2-2; CDR3: CASHRQNTGELFF; DNA: TGTGCCAGTCATAGACAGAACACCGGGGAGCTGTTTTTT
size: NA; D: NA; V: TRBV30; J: TRBJ1-2; CDR3: CAWKGRAPTNYGYTF; DNA: TGTGCCTGGAAGGGGAGGGCCCCAACTAACTATGGCTACACCTTC
size: few; D: NA; V: TRBV18; J: TRBJ1-1; CDR3: CASSPAVGVFTEAFF; DNA: TGTGCCAGCTCACCAGCTGTCGGGGTTTTTACTGAAGCTTTCTTT
size: NA; D: NA; V: TRBV10-2; J: TRBJ1-1; CDR3: CASSESGWRYTEAFF; DNA: TGCGCCAGCAGTGAGTCTGGGTGGCGTTACACTGAAGCTTTCTTT
size: many; D: NA; V: TRBV28; J: TRBJ2-6; CDR3: CASIIPEKAGANVLTF; DNA: TGTGCCAGCATTATCCCGGAAAAGGCGGGGGCCAACGTCCTGACTTTC
size: many; D: NA; V: TRBV18; J: TRBJ1-2; CDR3: CASSPTVGQWSNYGYTF; DNA: TGTGCCAGCTCACCGACGGTCGGACAGTGGTCTAACTATGGCTACACCTTC
size: many; D: NA; V: TRBV5-1; J: TRBJ1-3; CDR3: CASSLDYSGNTIYF; DNA: TGCGCCAGCAGCTTGGACTACTCTGGAAACACCATATATTTT
size: few; D: NA; V: TRBV7-9; J: TRBJ2-7; CDR3: CASSSSPHAHEQYF; DNA: TGTGCCAGCAGCTCCTCACCTCACGCCCACGAGCAGTACTTC
size: few; D: TRBD2; V: TRBV4-2; J: TRBJ2-3; CDR3: CASSRLGGGTNPSHTQYF; DNA: TGTGCCAGCAGCCGTTTGGGCGGGGGGACCAATCCTTCCCATACGCAGTATTTT
size: many; D: TRBD1; V: TRBV29-1; J: TRBJ1-6; CDR3: CSVEAVSRGHSPLHF; DNA: TGCAGCGTTGAAGCGGTTTCCAGGGGGCATTCACCCCTCCACTTT